The present T cell receptor beta chain was sequenced within a study of blood T cell repertoires in COVID-19. Study-wide context: COVID-19 samples collected from the United States, Italy and Spain covered acute and convalescent phases.

Data came from immunoSEQ multiplex PCR; TCRdb stores just in-frame clones and leaves some out. The sample comprises some 100,000 clones, 88% of which are singletons, and 4.5% to 5.5% rests with the top ten. CDR1 is LNHDA, CDR2 SQIVND, per germline (reference sequence). The CDR3 runs 15 residues. The V and J ends lost 2 bases and 3 bases respectively, with 14 bases between them. The genes are TRBV19 and TRBJ2-7, with TRBD2 as a possible D gene (6 bases). Sequencing was done on a sample of peripheral blood. The sequence was obtained from a woman aged 80 or over with active COVID-19. CDR3 DNA: TGTGCCAGTAGTATACTTCACGGGAGTAGCTACGAGCAGTACTTC. It encodes CASSILHGSSYEQYF. The full variable domain, completed using reference TRBV19 and TRBJ2-7, is DGGITQSPKYLFRKEGQNVTLSCEQNLNHDAMYWYRQDPGQGLRLIYYSQIVNDFQKGDIAEGYSVSREKKESFPLTVTSAQKNPTAFYLCASSILHGSSYEQYFGPGTRLTVT.